The subject of this entry is one T cell receptor beta chain. Its matching antigen is unknown. The data stem from a study of identical twins' blood T cells. Regarding the study as a whole: Abundant TCRbeta CDR3s overlapped more between twins than with unrelated donors.

Likely shared infections and vaccines: all three twin pairs were reared together. TCRdb reprocessed the 5' RACE reads with MiXCR, giving one entry per CDR3 protein. The sample holds hundreds of thousands of distinct CDR3 sequences, roughly 31% seen once. The germline V gene has CDR1 SGHDN and CDR2 FVKESK. This CDR3 is built from 16 residues. Trimming shortened V by 1 base and J by 10 bases, and 17 bases separated the two germline ends. Sequenced sample: PBMCs. The chain recombines TRBV14 with TRBJ1-6; TRBD1 might be the D (5 bases). The clonotype comes from a woman aged 18-49 years in good health. In nucleotides, the CDR3 is TGTGCCAGCAGCCAAGTGTTGGGACCGGGAAGATCACCCCTCCACTTT. It is translated as CASSQVLGPGRSPLHF.